A single sample is the source of the 11 T cell receptor beta chains below, sequenced in a study of T-cell memory formation after mild COVID-19. One entry per CDR3 protein, called by TCRdb with MiXCR from the 5' RACE reads. The sample lists under 300,000 distinct CDR3 sequences; 15% to 20% were seen once. The material sequenced was PBMCs or a T cell subset sorted from them (not recorded which). Receptors were obtained from a man younger than 35 who had mild COVID-19 (a few samples of this study predate the infection). Cell type and time point are not known.

This sequence joins TRBV10-1 and TRBJ2-2; weak D call: TRBD2 (6 bases). The CDR3 runs 14 residues. The germline V gene has CDR1 WNHNN and CDR2 SYGVQD (reference sequence). Trimming took off 7 bases at V and 3 bases at J, with 12 bases between the two ends. The chain's CDR3 is CASIGTDDTGELFF. For the CDR3, the DNA is TGCGCCAGCATAGGGACTGACGACACCGGGGAGCTGTTTTTT.

The rearrangement links TRBV7-8 to TRBJ2-7; no clear D gene. Germline V gives CDR1 SGHVS, CDR2 FQNEAQ. The CDR3 extends over 14 amino acids. V lost 4 bases and J 1 base, leaving 11 bases between the germline ends. The CDR3 protein is CASSSEQISYEQYF. In DNA form, the CDR3 reads TGTGCCAGCAGCTCAGAGCAGATTTCCTACGAGCAGTACTTC.

The table lists this clonotype with a few counts. The rearrangement links TRBV28 to TRBJ2-6; no clear D gene. CDR3 length equals 14 residues. V lost 3 bases and J lost 4, with 7 bases in between. Per germline, CDR1 MDHEN and CDR2 SYDVKM. CDR3: CASSLIGGANVLTF. As DNA, the CDR3 is TGTGCCAGCAGTTTGATTGGGGGGGCCAACGTCCTGACTTTC.

The rearrangement uses TRBV12-3 or TRBV12-4 and TRBJ1-3, with D maybe TRBD1 (6 bases). The CDR3 has 14 amino acids. Trimming removed 6 bases at V and 5 bases at J, with 14 bases between. DNA for the CDR3: TGTGCCAGCAGGACACCCGGACAGCGAAACACCATATATTTT. Its protein product is CASRTPGQRNTIYF.

This clonotype was seen a few times. The rearrangement joins TRBV7-9 to TRBJ2-7; D may match TRBD1 or TRBD2 (6 bases each). Per germline, CDR1 SEHNR and CDR2 FQNEAQ (reference sequence). Trimming took off 6 bases at V and 3 bases at J, with 18 bases between the two ends. CDR3 length: 15 amino acids. The CDR3 sequence: CASSLEGGRHYEQYF. DNA of the CDR3: TGTGCCAGCAGTCTCGAGGGGGGCAGACACTACGAGCAGTACTTC. The full variable domain, with the rest looked up from reference TRBV7-9 and TRBJ2-7, is DTGVSQNPRHKITKRGQNVTFRCDPISEHNRLYWYRQTLGQGPEFLTYFQNEAQLEKSRLLSDRFSAERPKGSFSTLEIQRTEQGDSAMYLCASSLEGGRHYEQYFGPGTRLTVT.

This clonotype was counted ten times or more. V and J are TRBV7-2 and TRBJ2-5; TRBD2 agrees at 8 bases. V gave up 1 base and J gave up 4 bases; unmatched junction bases: 14. The CDR3 contains 18 residues. Germline V gene data show CDR1 as SGHTA and CDR2 as FQGNSA. The CDR3 loop reads CASSLVVSISAGGETQYF. CDR3 nucleotide sequence: TGTGCCAGCAGCTTAGTTGTTTCAATCAGCGCGGGGGGAGAGACCCAGTACTTC.

This clonotype was seen a few times. The chain has TRBV6-2 or TRBV6-3 and TRBJ1-1; D ambiguous. The V gene's germline CDR1 is MNHEY and CDR2 SVGEGT. The V end lost 2 bases, the J end lost 5 bases, and 6 bases lay between the germline ends. The CDR3 consists of 12 residues. Here the CDR3 reads CASSYTHTEAFF. In nucleotides, the CDR3 is TGTGCCAGCAGTTACACCCATACTGAAGCTTTCTTT.

This clonotype was recorded at least ten times. The chain is built from TRBV7-3 and TRBJ2-3, with TRBD2 identical over 10 bases. Germline V gene lookup returns CDR1 SGHTA and CDR2 FQGTGA. Trimming removed 4 bases from V and 1 base from J; junction bases left unmatched: 5. The CDR3 has 16 residues. In DNA form, the CDR3 reads TGTGCCAGCAGCTCCATAGCGGGGGGAGGCACAGATACGCAGTATTTT. Translation gives CASSSIAGGGTDTQYF.

This chain links TRBV10-3 with TRBJ2-6; TRBD1 agrees at 7 bases. The length of the CDR3 is 17 residues. The V gene's germline CDR1 is ENHRY and CDR2 SYGVKD. V trimming: 0 bases; J trimming: 8 bases; junction bases outside the gene matches: 10. The CDR3 DNA is TGTGCCATCAGTGAGTCCCCGGACAGGACCCCCCCCAACGTCCTGACTTTC. Translated: CAISESPDRTPPNVLTF.

This clonotype has just a few counts. CDR3 nucleotides: TGTGCCAGCTCAAGATTACTAGCGGGGGTCGGAGATACGCAGTATTTT. This sequence encodes CASSRLLAGVGDTQYF. This chain links TRBV18 with TRBJ2-3; TRBD2 agrees at 11 bases. The germline V gene encodes CDR1 KGHSH and CDR2 LQKENI. Unmatched junction bases numbered 9, after V lost 5 bases and J lost 5 bases. The CDR3 spans 16 residues.

This chain connects TRBV5-1 to TRBJ1-2; D unclear. The V end was cut by 0 bases, the J end by 7 bases, with 13 bases between. The CDR3 loop spans 14 amino acids. Germline CDR1 SGHRS, CDR2 YFSETQ. The CDR3 loop is CASSLDGSRPGYTF. Here the CDR3 DNA reads TGCGCCAGCAGCTTGGATGGGTCGCGGCCTGGCTACACCTTC.